These 5 T cell receptor beta chains were all obtained from the same sample, sequenced in a study of blood T cell repertoires in COVID-19. The table came from immunoSEQ multiplex PCR; TCRdb's copy has only in-frame clones and leaves some out. The table lists about 370,000 clones, roughly 90% of them singletons, with around 0.86% in the top ten. The sequenced material came from PBMCs or T cells enriched from blood (not recorded which). These TCRs come from a woman aged 40 to 50 who had been exposed to COVID-19.

The J gene is TRBJ1-1, the V gene TRBV12-5, with TRBD1 as a possible D gene (6 bases). The CDR3 is 14 amino acids. CDR1 is LGHNT and CDR2 is FRNRAP in the germline V gene. With 10 bases removed from V and 2 bases from J, the gap between germline ends came to 17 bases. The CDR3 nucleotides read TGTGCTACCCGATCGGACAGTACCAACACTGAAGCTTTCTTT. Its translation: CATRSDSTNTEAFF.

V is TRBV18 and J is TRBJ1-1; D is uncertain. Germline assignment: CDR1 KGHSH and CDR2 LQKENI. The CDR3 has 13 amino acids. V was cut by 5 bases and J by 1 base, with 8 bases left in between. CDR3 amino acids: CASSEGRNTEAFF. CDR3 bases: TGTGCCAGCTCAGAAGGGAGGAACACTGAAGCTTTCTTT.

This clone was observed once. The J gene is TRBJ2-1, the V gene TRBV5-6, with 9 nucleotides matching TRBD1. Trimming cost V 4 bases and J 0 bases; bases outside gene matches: 5. Germline V gene sequence: CDR1 SGHDT, CDR2 YYEEEE. The CDR3 extends over 16 amino acids. CDR3 amino acids: CASSPGTGSSYNEQFF. The DNA for the CDR3 is TGTGCCAGCAGCCCCGGGACAGGGAGCTCCTACAATGAGCAGTTCTTC.

The chain links TRBV5-1 to TRBJ1-2; 7 nucleotides match TRBD1. Germline V gives CDR1 SGHRS, CDR2 YFSETQ. Unmatched junction bases numbered 10, after V lost 5 bases and J lost 0 bases. The CDR3 loop spans 16 amino acids. Here the CDR3 DNA reads TGCGCCAGCAGTCTCTCCGGGACAGCAACTAACTATGGCTACACCTTC. This codes for CASSLSGTATNYGYTF.

This clone has only one observation. This rearrangement joins TRBV19 to TRBJ1-1; 8 bases are shared with TRBD1. There are 17 residues in the CDR3. Germline V CDR1 and CDR2: LNHDA, SQIVND (reference sequence). Trimming cost V 8 bases and J 5 bases; bases outside gene matches: 19. The CDR3 region has the DNA TGTGCCAGTGGGACAGGAACCGTCTTAGGAAGAGATACTGAAGCTTTCTTT. Protein product: CASGTGTVLGRDTEAFF.